The T cell receptor beta chain described here comes from a study of blood T cell repertoires in COVID-19. Study at large: Sites in the United States, Italy and Spain provided acute and convalescent COVID-19 samples. Sources were T cells, B-cell-depleted T cells, or PBMCs; the material itself was cDNA or gDNA.

The CDR3 is 15 residues long. V was clipped by 2 bases and J by 5 bases, with 17 bases between them. Germline V CDR1 and CDR2: SGHKS, YYEKEE (reference sequence). Authors' methods: Amplification of reference gene primers was used by the study to estimate nucleated cell counts. TCRdb's table, derived via immunoSEQ multiplex PCR, lists solely in-frame clones and lacks some. D and trimming come from the DNA, and the V and J calls and clone size come from that table. The table has under 300,000 clones, less than 85% seen once. What was sequenced was peripheral blood. The genes are TRBV5-5 and TRBJ2-7; a weak D match, TRBD1 (5 bases). The TCR originated in a woman aged 80 or over with active or convalescent COVID-19. The CDR3 reads CASSFGQGRTNEQYF. CDR3 DNA sequence: TGTGCCAGCAGCTTCGGCCAGGGAAGAACCAACGAGCAGTACTTC.